A selection of T cell receptor beta chains follows, all from one sample in a study of blood T cell repertoires in COVID-19. The table came from immunoSEQ multiplex PCR; TCRdb's copy has only in-frame clones and leaves some out. The sample contains about 170,000 clones, roughly 70% of which appear only once. The sample comprised peripheral blood. The receptors originated from a woman at least 80 years old with acute or convalescent COVID-19. Each CDR3 is given with its conserved first and last residue. Each record gives: D gene, V gene, J gene, clone size, CDR3 DNA, CDR3 protein. A D gene is named only where the DNA matches it firmly. Not every row has a clone size; where given, it reads once, few, many or a size class.

>-|TRBV5-6|TRBJ1-1|once
TGTGCCAGCAGCTTGTCGAGGACTGAAGCTTTCTTT
CASSLSRTEAFF
>TRBD1|TRBV5-4|TRBJ1-2|-
TGTGCCAGCAGCTCGGGACAGGGGAACTATGGCTACACCTTC
CASSSGQGNYGYTF
>TRBD1|TRBV9|TRBJ1-3|-
TGTGCCAGCAGCGTAGGCTCCAGGGGGGATGGAAACACCATATATTTT
CASSVGSRGDGNTIYF
>-|TRBV7-9|TRBJ1-4|-
TGTGCCAGCAGCCCAGGGACTGGTAATGAAAAACTGTTTTTT
CASSPGTGNEKLFF
>TRBD1|TRBV19|TRBJ1-5|-
TGTGCCAGTAGTATATTTAACAGGGGGTTCGGTCAGCCCCAGCATTTT
CASSIFNRGFGQPQHF
>-|TRBV15|TRBJ1-1|-
TGTGCCACCAGCAGAGATTCGGGGGAAGCTTTCTTT
CATSRDSGEAFF
>TRBD2|TRBV10-3|TRBJ2-5|-
TGTGCCATCCGGACTAGCGGGAGCGGGGAGACCCAGTACTTC
CAIRTSGSGETQYF
>-|TRBV30|TRBJ1-3|-
TGTGCCTGGGAACTGGTGGCGGGTGGAAACACCATATATTTT
CAWELVAGGNTIYF
>TRBD1|TRBV2|TRBJ2-7|-
TGTGCCAGCAGTGCCGGGGACAGGGGGCTATACGCGCAGTACTTC
CASSAGDRGLYAQYF
>-|TRBV15|TRBJ1-3|-
TGTGCCACCAGCAGAGATTCAGGGCCTGGAAACACCATATATTTT
CATSRDSGPGNTIYF
>-|TRBV24-1|TRBJ1-4|few
TGTGCCACCAGGCCAATCAGACAGGTAAGAGGGGAAAAACTGTTTTTT
CATRPIRQVRGEKLFF
>-|TRBV28|TRBJ2-2|-
TGTGCCAGCAGTCCTATAACCGGGGAGCTGTTTTTT
CASSPITGELFF
>-|TRBV28|TRBJ1-1|-
TGTGCCAGCACCTCCCTGCGCATACTTGAAGCTTTCTTT
CASTSLRILEAFF
>TRBD1|TRBV6-5|TRBJ2-3|-
TGTGCCAGCTTTCAGGGACAGGGGACCGGTACGCAGTATTTT
CASFQGQGTGTQYF
>-|TRBV24-1|TRBJ1-2|-
TGTGCCACCAGTGATTCCGGGGGAGCGGGTGGCTACACCTTC
CATSDSGGAGGYTF
>-|TRBV12-3/TRBV12-4|TRBJ1-4|many
TGTGCCAGCAGGGTCGGGGAGGGAAAACTGTTTTTT
CASRVGEGKLFF
>-|TRBV14|TRBJ1-1|-
TGTGCCAGCAGCCAAGCCCCGGGCACTGAAGCTTTCTTT
CASSQAPGTEAFF
>TRBD2|TRBV7-6|TRBJ2-3|few
TGTGCCAGCAGCTCCGGGACTAGCGGGAGTATGGGTGCAGATACGCAGTATTTT
CASSSGTSGSMGADTQYF
>-|TRBV11-2|TRBJ2-2|-
TGTGCCAGCAGCTTAGCCGGGGCCGGGGAGCTGTTTTTT
CASSLAGAGELFF
>TRBD2|TRBV2|TRBJ2-3|-
TGTGCCAGCAGTTGGACTAGCGGGAGGGGAAATACGCAGTATTTT
CASSWTSGRGNTQYF
>TRBD2|TRBV24-1|TRBJ2-7|-
TGTGCCACCAGTGGAACGGGAGGGCCTCACGAGCAGTACTTC
CATSGTGGPHEQYF
>-|TRBV11-3|TRBJ2-2|-
TGTGCCAGCAGCTTGAACAGTTGGGGGGAGAAGGACACCGGGGAGCTGTTTTTT
CASSLNSWGEKDTGELFF
>-|TRBV4-3|TRBJ2-3|once
TGCGCCAGCAGCCAAGCTACGGCGGGTGGAGATACGCAGTATTTT
CASSQATAGGDTQYF
>TRBD1|TRBV30|TRBJ2-2|many
TGTGCCTGGAGGGGACAGACTGAGCTGTTTTTT
CAWRGQTELFF
>TRBD2|TRBV29-1|TRBJ2-3|-
TGCAGCGGGAAAGCGGGAGTTGGTTTCGATACGCAGTATTTT
CSGKAGVGFDTQYF
>TRBD2|TRBV20-1|TRBJ2-1|-
TGCAGTGCTAGTCTCGGGAGGGCCAATGAGCAGTTCTTC
CSASLGRANEQFF
>TRBD2|TRBV27|TRBJ2-7|once
TGTGCCAGCAGTGTGGGGACTAGCGGGTACGAGCAGTACTTC
CASSVGTSGYEQYF
>TRBD1|TRBV29-1|TRBJ2-7|-
TGCAGCGCTAAACCGGGACAGGGGAGGCACGAGCAGTACTTC
CSAKPGQGRHEQYF
>-|TRBV7-9|TRBJ2-7|-
TGTGCCAGCAGCTTAGGTACTAGCCTCTACGAGCAGTACTTC
CASSLGTSLYEQYF
>TRBD2|TRBV7-2|TRBJ2-1|-
TGTGCCAGCTCACGACTAGCGGGAGGTAGCTCCTACAATGAGCAGTTCTTC
CASSRLAGGSSYNEQFF
>-|TRBV28|TRBJ1-4|-
TGTGCCAGCAGTGAGGGAGGTGAAAAACTGTTTTTT
CASSEGGEKLFF
>-|TRBV18|TRBJ2-5|-
TGTGCCAGCTCATTACAAGAGACCCAGTACTTC
CASSLQETQYF
>-|TRBV4-3|TRBJ2-3|-
TGCGCCAGCAGCCAATCAGGGGCCGGCACAGATACGCAGTATTTT
CASSQSGAGTDTQYF
>TRBD1|TRBV4-1|TRBJ1-3|-
TGCGCCAGCAGCTACGGACAGGGGTCTGGAAACACCATATATTTT
CASSYGQGSGNTIYF
>-|TRBV5-1|TRBJ2-3|-
TGCGCCAGCAGCTTAGGGTACGGGAGTTCAACAGATACGCAGTATTTT
CASSLGYGSSTDTQYF
>-|TRBV28|TRBJ2-5|-
TGTGCCAGCAGTTTACGGCGGGGGCGGGGAGAGACCCAGTACTTC
CASSLRRGRGETQYF
>TRBD1|TRBV27|TRBJ2-7|-
TGTGCCAGCAGTATAGGGACAGGGGCGACCTACGAGCAGTACTTC
CASSIGTGATYEQYF
>TRBD2|TRBV10-3|TRBJ2-7|-
TGTGCCATCAGTGTGACTAGCGAGGCCTACGAGCAGTACTTC
CAISVTSEAYEQYF
>-|TRBV21-1|TRBJ2-7|few
TGTGCCAGCAGCAAGTACTACGAGCAGTACTTC
CASSKYYEQYF
>TRBD1|TRBV10-3|TRBJ1-5|-
TGTGCCATCAGGACAGGGTTTGGCCAGCCCCAGCATTTT
CAIRTGFGQPQHF
>TRBD1|TRBV11-2|TRBJ1-1|-
TGTGCCAGCAGTTCACAGGGGATCAACACTGAAGCTTTCTTT
CASSSQGINTEAFF
>TRBD2|TRBV2|TRBJ2-1|-
TGTGCCAGCAGAGGGACTAGCGGGTGGAATGAGCAGTTCTTC
CASRGTSGWNEQFF
>TRBD1|TRBV6-5|TRBJ1-1|-
TGTGCCAGCCTGCAGGGGGCGATACGGACTGAAGCTTTCTTT
CASLQGAIRTEAFF
>TRBD2|TRBV10-1|TRBJ2-7|few
TGCGCCAGCAGCGCGACGTTGGGACTAGCGAATTCCTACGAGCAGTACTTC
CASSATLGLANSYEQYF
>TRBD1|TRBV28|TRBJ2-7|few
TGTGCCAGCAGTTTAATCGGACAGGGGGGCTCCTACGAGCAGTACTTC
CASSLIGQGGSYEQYF
>-|TRBV6-1|TRBJ1-6|-
TGTGCCAGCAGTGAAGGCGGTGGGTCACCCCTCCACTTT
CASSEGGGSPLHF
>TRBD2|TRBV30|TRBJ2-1|-
TGTGCCTGGAGTGTGGGACTAGCGGGAGAAGGGGAGCAGTTCTTC
CAWSVGLAGEGEQFF
>-|TRBV25-1|TRBJ1-1|-
TGTGCCAGCATCAAGCAGGGGATGAACACTGAAGCTTTCTTT
CASIKQGMNTEAFF
>-|TRBV28|TRBJ1-2|-
TGTGCCAGCAGTTTTAGTGCGGGGATCTTCTATGGCTACACCTTC
CASSFSAGIFYGYTF
>-|TRBV18|TRBJ1-6|-
TGTGCCACCTCGGGGGGATCGGATTCACCCCTCCACTTT
CATSGGSDSPLHF
>-|TRBV3-1/TRBV3-2|TRBJ1-4|-
TGTGCCAGCAGCCAAGGAGTTCATGGAAAACTGTTTTTT
CASSQGVHGKLFF
>-|TRBV19|TRBJ2-2|-
TGTGCCAGTAGTATAGTAGCCGGGGAGCTGTTTTTT
CASSIVAGELFF
>-|TRBV6-5|TRBJ1-3|-
TGTGCCAGCAGTTACGTTGCGGGGTTCTCTGGAAACACCATATATTTT
CASSYVAGFSGNTIYF
>TRBD2|TRBV3-1/TRBV3-2|TRBJ2-5|-
TGTGCCAGCAATGGGGTAGCGGGAGAAGAGACCCAGTACTTC
CASNGVAGEETQYF
>-|TRBV7-2|TRBJ2-5|-
TGTGCCAGCAGCTCCCTGGAGAAGAACCAAGAGACCCAGTACTTC
CASSSLEKNQETQYF
>TRBD1|TRBV27|TRBJ1-1|-
TGTGCCAGCAGAATCCAGGACAGGGTCTCTGAAGCTTTCTTT
CASRIQDRVSEAFF
>TRBD1|TRBV6-5|TRBJ2-7|-
TGTGCCAGCAGTTTCACCGGGACAGGGGAATACGAGCAGTACTTC
CASSFTGTGEYEQYF
>TRBD2|TRBV19|TRBJ2-2|-
TGTGCCAGTAGTACACCCCCAGGGACTAGCGGGAGGGCAGAAACCGGGGAGCTGTTTTTT
CASSTPPGTSGRAETGELFF
>-|TRBV5-4|TRBJ1-1|-
TGTGCCAGCAGCCGACCGGGGGGCACTGAAGCTTTCTTT
CASSRPGGTEAFF
>TRBD1|TRBV11-1|TRBJ2-5|-
TGTGCCAGCAGCTTAGGACAGGGGGCAGGAGAGACCCAGTACTTC
CASSLGQGAGETQYF